This T cell receptor (beta chain) was retrieved from a study of cytotoxic CD8 clonotypes in ibrutinib-treated CLL. Study as a whole: Around 25 partial and 2 complete responses; at median approximately 68 months, approximately 14 remitted, around twelve progressed.

On this clone itself: Its specificity is not known.

The protocol was immunoSEQ multiplex PCR, while the TCRdb copy is restricted to in-frame clones and leaves out a portion. The profile shows around 20,000 clones, roughly 80% of them singletons. Points from the study as a whole: Clonality increased with ibrutinib response but returned toward baseline at progression. Age-matched healthy donor levels were exceeded by baseline clonality, which tracked circulating CD8+ T-cell counts. Sampling time points were not equivalent between sustained-remission and progressing patients.

V shed 3 bases and J 6 bases; nucleotides not matched to a gene: 7. CDR3 length equals 15 residues. Germline V gene sequence: CDR1 ENHRY, CDR2 SYGVKD. The specimen comprised PBMCs, sampled before ibrutinib treatment. The chain has TRBV10-3 and TRBJ2-3; 9 bases match TRBD2. The source of this sequence is a human donor with chronic lymphocytic leukemia. DNA of the CDR3: TGTGCCATCAGTGACTTAGGCGGGAGGGTTGATACGCAGTATTTT. As protein: CAISDLGGRVDTQYF.